A selection of T cell receptor beta chains follows, all from one sample in a study of shared clonotypes between healthy human individuals. Profiled with immunoSEQ multiplex PCR; TCRdb holds only in-frame clones, not every one. Here the sample spans about 2.1 million clones, around 93% being singletons. Sequencing was done on a sample of naive CD8+ T cells from PBMCs. These receptors originate from a man younger than 35 in good health. Some clones in this sample may be carry-over from other donors' samples. Each CDR3 is given with its conserved first and last residue. The order of the fields is V gene, J gene, D gene, clone size, CDR3 DNA, CDR3 protein. A D gene is named only where the DNA matches it firmly. Some rows mark clone size as missing; the rest say once, few, many or name a class of expanded clone.

v_gene: TRBV27; j_gene: TRBJ2-7; d_gene: .; abundance: once; CDR3nt: TGTGCCAGCAGTTTATGGTACGGGGACGGGGCCTACGAGCAGTACTTC; CDR3aa: CASSLWYGDGAYEQYF
v_gene: TRBV7-9; j_gene: TRBJ2-1; d_gene: .; abundance: .; CDR3nt: TGTGCCAGCAGCCCCTTTCCGAGGGAGGCCTCCTACAATGAGCAGTTCTTC; CDR3aa: CASSPFPREASYNEQFF
v_gene: TRBV21-1; j_gene: TRBJ2-1; d_gene: .; abundance: .; CDR3nt: TGTGCCAGCAGCAAGGGGTTGGTGTGCAATGAGCAGTTCTTC; CDR3aa: CASSKGLVCNEQFF
v_gene: TRBV10-3; j_gene: TRBJ2-5; d_gene: .; abundance: .; CDR3nt: TGTGCCATCAGTGCGGGCCCGCCTCAAGAGACCCAGTACTTC; CDR3aa: CAISAGPPQETQYF
v_gene: TRBV4-1; j_gene: TRBJ2-5; d_gene: TRBD2; abundance: .; CDR3nt: TGCGCCAGCAGCCCCACCCCCCCATACGGACTAGCGGGAGAGACCCAGTACTTC; CDR3aa: CASSPTPPYGLAGETQYF
v_gene: TRBV6-5; j_gene: TRBJ2-2; d_gene: .; abundance: once; CDR3nt: TGTGCCAGCAGTTACTCAGGGTCCGGGGAGCTGTTTTTT; CDR3aa: CASSYSGSGELFF
v_gene: TRBV10-1; j_gene: TRBJ2-7; d_gene: .; abundance: .; CDR3nt: TGCGCCAGCCCACAGACTGGGGCCTACGAGCAGTACTTC; CDR3aa: CASPQTGAYEQYF
v_gene: TRBV7-9; j_gene: TRBJ1-3; d_gene: TRBD1; abundance: .; CDR3nt: TGTGCCAGCAGCTCGGGAGGGGGCGCGGAAGGAAACACCATATATTTT; CDR3aa: CASSSGGGAEGNTIYF
v_gene: TRBV28; j_gene: TRBJ1-1; d_gene: .; abundance: few; CDR3nt: TGTGCCAGCAGTTTATTCCCGGGTGAAGCTTTCTTT; CDR3aa: CASSLFPGEAFF
v_gene: TRBV2; j_gene: TRBJ1-5; d_gene: .; abundance: .; CDR3nt: TGTGCCAGCAGTGAATGGCCCAATCAGCCCCAGCATTTT; CDR3aa: CASSEWPNQPQHF
v_gene: TRBV9; j_gene: TRBJ1-5; d_gene: TRBD1; abundance: .; CDR3nt: TGTGCCAGCAGCCCCACGACAGGGAGTCAGCCCCAGCATTTT; CDR3aa: CASSPTTGSQPQHF
v_gene: TRBV15; j_gene: TRBJ2-7; d_gene: TRBD2; abundance: .; CDR3nt: TGTGCCACCAGCACCGACCGGACTAGCGGCGCCTACGAGCAGTACTTC; CDR3aa: CATSTDRTSGAYEQYF
v_gene: TRBV28; j_gene: TRBJ2-1; d_gene: TRBD1; abundance: .; CDR3nt: TGTGCCAGCAGTTTCGGAACAGGGGACTACAATGAGCAGTTCTTC; CDR3aa: CASSFGTGDYNEQFF
v_gene: TRBV10-2; j_gene: TRBJ2-1; d_gene: .; abundance: .; CDR3nt: TGCGCCAGCGGGGCTGGGGGCAATGAGCAGTTCTTC; CDR3aa: CASGAGGNEQFF
v_gene: TRBV7-6; j_gene: TRBJ2-3; d_gene: TRBD1; abundance: few; CDR3nt: TGTGCCAGCAGCGAAGACAGGGCAGATACGCAGTATTTT; CDR3aa: CASSEDRADTQYF
v_gene: TRBV7-8; j_gene: TRBJ2-1; d_gene: TRBD2; abundance: .; CDR3nt: TGTGCCAGCAGCTTAGGGCTAGCGGGAGGCAATGAGCAGTTCTTC; CDR3aa: CASSLGLAGGNEQFF